This T cell receptor (beta chain) came from a study of vaccination effects on CD4 cells after COVID-19. Study findings and constraints: Late post-vaccination, clones induced by infection and those induced by vaccine underwent marked clonal contraction.

After expansion with viral peptide pools in the ViraFEST assay, antigen-specific CD4+ T cells were sequenced. It was after approximately 11 days of culture that CD4+ T cells were isolated. Vaccinated recipients, who were negative for nucleocapsid antibodies, had no history of SARS-CoV-2 infection. For each well, 1.9 million or so PBMC were cultured with 10 IU/ml IL-2 and about 9.1 ug/ml peptides. Fresh IL-2-containing medium replaced half the medium on days 3 and 7. Sequencing used immunoSEQ multiplex PCR; TCRdb keeps in-frame clones, though not all of them. This table has roughly 67,000 clones, around 76% appearing once. Of note for this clone: Its specificity is unknown.

This TCR derives from a human donor who received a COVID-19 vaccine. The starting material was CD4+ T cells from PBMCs cultured with SARS-CoV-2 spike peptides, obtained before COVID-19 vaccination.

The CDR3 region is CASSSDLNTIYF. The CDR3 DNA reads as TGCGCCAGCAGTTCGGATCTAAACACCATATATTTT. The chain is built from TRBV5-1 and TRBJ1-3; D is unresolved. The CDR3 runs to 12 residues. The germline CDR1 and CDR2 sequences are SGHRS and YFSETQ. Trimming took off 5 bases at V and 6 bases at J, with 9 bases between the two ends.